This T cell receptor (beta chain) comes out of a study of cytomegalovirus exposure and HLA in healthy donors. Findings and limits, study-wide: Immune exposure information available was restricted to CMV serostatus.

V lost 6 bases and J lost 4; bases outside the gene matches: 1. The CDR3 covers 13 residues. Per the germline V gene, CDR1 is SGHTA and CDR2 is FQGNSA. Amplification used 60 Vbeta primers and 13 Jbeta primers. Assay used: immunoSEQ multiplex PCR; TCRdb lists only in-frame clones, some missing. The sample includes roughly 200,000 clones, roughly four fifths of them seen just once. With regard to this clone: Its antigen is not known.

This receptor was identified in a woman between 45 and 65 years old in good health and CMV-seronegative. Sample: PBMCs. V and J are TRBV7-2 and TRBJ1-2; 11 bases match TRBD1. CDR3 sequence: CASRGQGVYGYTF. The DNA of the CDR3 is TGTGCCAGCAGGGGACAGGGGGTCTATGGCTACACCTTC.